Only a few counts were recorded for the clone carrying this TCR beta chain. As yet, its antigen is unknown. The sample comes from a study of CD8+CD57+ T cells in acquired aplastic anemia. About the research overall: The DNA of sorted CD4+ and CD8+ cells averaged 3.2 ug. Study conclusions and caveats: Both patients and controls carried the same twenty-nine CD8+ CDR3 sequences. Significant differences in CD8+ Simpson's diversity were not observed between patients and controls.

The CDR3 spans 14 residues. The trim removed 6 bases at V and 3 bases at J, leaving 10 bases unmatched. Germline V gene lookup returns CDR1 DFQATT and CDR2 SNEGSKA (reference sequence). The use of genomic DNA as template underpinned the TCR beta VDJ and CDR3 profiling. MiXCR, run by TCRdb on the reads, gives a single entry per CDR3 protein. The sample has roughly 200,000 distinct CDR3 sequences, more than 55% seen once; the top ten hold around 60%. Whoever was chosen for sequencing had shown CD8+CD57+ cell expansion by flow cytometry. Each patient carried a diagnosis of severe acquired aplastic anemia.

This sequence was found in a human donor with aplastic anemia. This sequence joins TRBV20-1 and TRBJ2-7; TRBD1 matches at 8 bases. Specimen: sorted CD4+, CD8+, or CD8+CD57+ T cells (not recorded which) from PBMCs. The CDR3 DNA reads as TGCAGTGCATCATCCGGGACAGGCGTCTACGAGCAGTACTTC. Its protein product is CSASSGTGVYEQYF.